Here is one T cell receptor (beta chain) with its context. A far larger clone is just one base off, so this is likely a read error. The germline CDR1 and CDR2 sequences are SGHNT and YENEEA. There are 15 residues in the CDR3. Building of the TCR beta libraries involved iRepertoire HTBI primers and Arm-PCR of CDR3 regions. TCRdb re-analysed the multiplex PCR reads in MiXCR, keeping a single row per CDR3 protein. The sample includes about 470,000 distinct CDR3 sequences, around 15% seen only once; the top ten take 9% to 15%. The data originate from a study of regulatory T cells in long-lasting Graves disease. The time point was: newly diagnosed GD, antithyroid drugs for less than 3 months. PBMCs were the source of the RNA used for TCR sequencing. The same data also went into a second study, on T cells in Graves' hyperthyroidism and ophthalmopathy.

This clonotype was sampled from a middle-aged man with Graves disease. The gene calls are TRBV11-3 and TRBJ1-2; the D is unclear. This material consisted of peripheral blood mononuclear cells (PBMCs), taken at new diagnosis, from a patient treated with antithyroid drugs. CDR3 coding DNA: TGTGTCAGCAGCTTAGAGGGCAGTACTAACTATGGCTACACCTTC. Protein sequence: CVSSLEGSTNYGYTF.